A selection of T cell receptor beta chains follows, all from one sample in a study of technical replicates of blood from a few donors. Assay: immunoSEQ multiplex PCR; the TCRdb copy retains only in-frame clones and omits some. The sample carries 75,000 to 95,000 clones, over 90% recorded once. Sequences were obtained from T cells isolated from PBMCs. These receptors were taken from a human donor in good health. Both conserved end residues are part of each CDR3. Each record gives: J gene, V gene, clone size, D gene, CDR3 length, CDR3 DNA, CDR3 protein. A D gene is named only where the DNA matches it firmly. Not all rows give a size; the values are once, few, many and, for expanded clones, a class.

TRBJ2-7 TRBV7-9 - TRBD2 14 TGTGCCAGCAGCTATAGCGGGAGCGCCTACGAGCAGTACTTC CASSYSGSAYEQYF
TRBJ2-1 TRBV6-5 - - 16 TGTGCCAGCAGTTACATAGGCCCGAGGGCCTACAATGAGCAGTTCTTC CASSYIGPRAYNEQFF
TRBJ1-2 TRBV27 once TRBD1 14 TGTGCCAGCAGTTTTAATTCACAGGGGGTAGGCTACACCTTC CASSFNSQGVGYTF
TRBJ2-3 TRBV25-1 - - 15 TGTGCCAGCAGTGACGTGGGGGCTGGCACAGATACGCAGTATTTT CASSDVGAGTDTQYF
TRBJ1-1 TRBV19 - TRBD1 14 TGTGCCAGTAGACCGGACAGGGCAAGGACTGAAGCTTTCTTT CASRPDRARTEAFF
TRBJ2-7 TRBV7-9 - TRBD1 16 TGTGCCAGCAGCTTGAGCTTGACAGGGAACACCTACGAGCAGTACTTC CASSLSLTGNTYEQYF
TRBJ2-1 TRBV6-5 once TRBD2 15 TGTGCCAGCATGACCGGGACTAGCACGTCTGGGAAGCAGTTCTTC CASMTGTSTSGKQFF
TRBJ1-4 TRBV9 - TRBD1 14 TGTGCCAGCAGCGCGGGACAGCTCAATGAAAAACTGTTTTTT CASSAGQLNEKLFF
TRBJ1-6 TRBV7-9 - TRBD1 16 TGTGCCAGCAGCCCCGCGAGAGGACAGGGGGGTTCACCCCTCCACTTT CASSPARGQGGSPLHF
TRBJ2-4 TRBV6-6 - - 14 TGTGCCAGCAGTTATGGCTCCTTTTTAAACATTCAGTACTTC CASSYGSFLNIQYF